The following is a T cell receptor (beta chain) sequence with its context. The data stem from a study of T cell changes during pregnancy in multiple sclerosis. Trimming shortened V by 0 bases and J by 3 bases, and 11 bases separated the two germline ends. The CDR3 length is 15 residues. Germline-derived CDR1 and CDR2 are SEHNR and FQNEAQ (reference sequence). Libraries were prepared by immunoSEQ multiplex PCR; TCRdb keeps only in-frame clonotypes and omits some of them. The sample records fewer than 55,000 clones, about 90% being singletons. The receptor comes from a female donor with multiple sclerosis, enrolled in a pregnancy study. The chain recombines TRBV7-9 with TRBJ2-5; D is ambiguous. Source: CD4+ T cells from peripheral blood mononuclear cells, taken in the third trimester of pregnancy. CDR3 nucleotides: TGTGCCAGCAGCTTAGCGAGGTTCTTGGAAGAGACCCAGTACTTC. Translating it yields CASSLARFLEETQYF.